Below, 30 T cell receptor beta chains from the same sample are listed, as sequenced in a study of T cell repertoires in cytomegalovirus infection. The antigens for these receptors are not known. TCRdb redid the calling of the reads with MiXCR, one entry per CDR3 protein. The repertoire holds roughly 160,000 distinct CDR3 sequences, with less than 25% as singletons. The material sequenced was CD8+ T cells from cultured PBMCs, taken from culture after CMV antigen stimulation. The receptors originated from a human donor in good health (CMV status not recorded). Some clones in this sample may be carry-over from other donors' samples.

This clonotype was seen many times. The chain links TRBV6-5 to TRBJ1-6; perhaps TRBD1 as D (5 bases). Trimming took 1 base from V and 6 from J, leaving 16 bases between them. The CDR3 totals 17 residues. CDR1 is MNHEY, CDR2 SVGAGI, per germline. The CDR3 coding sequence is TGTGCCAGCAGTTACTTTGAGGACGGGGCAAGTAATTCACCCCTCCACTTT. This encodes CASSYFEDGASNSPLHF.

The V gene is TRBV9, the J gene TRBJ2-1; 16 bases fit TRBD2. V was clipped by 1 base and J by 5 bases; unmatched bases: 6. The CDR3 extends over 18 amino acids. Germline lookup yields CDR1 SGDLS and CDR2 YYNGEE. The CDR3 is CASSVSGTSGGADNEQFF. CDR3 DNA sequence: TGTGCCAGCAGCGTATCGGGGACTAGCGGGGGGGCCGACAATGAGCAGTTCTTC.

The V call is TRBV29-1, the J call TRBJ1-2; the D is unclear. CDR1 and CDR2 from the germline V gene are SQVTM and ANQGSEA. The CDR3 is made up of 12 amino acids. V was cut by 6 bases and J by 7 bases, with 15 bases left in between. The CDR3 region is CSVLDGEGGYTF. In DNA, the CDR3 is TGCAGCGTATTGGACGGAGAAGGTGGCTACACCTTC.

The chain carries TRBV4-3 and TRBJ2-2; tentative D call: TRBD2 (6 bases). The CDR3 is 16 residues long. Germline loops: CDR1 LGHNA, CDR2 YSLEER. The V gene lost 1 base and the J gene lost 2 bases, with 11 bases spanning the gap. CDR3 in DNA: TGCGCCAGCAGCCAAGTTCGACTAGATAACACCGGGGAGCTGTTTTTT. This encodes CASSQVRLDNTGELFF.

The chain joins TRBV11-2 to TRBJ2-1; maybe TRBD2 (6 bases). Germline V gives CDR1 SGHAT, CDR2 FQNNGV. There are 13 residues in the CDR3. Trimming left V 2 bases short and J 10 bases short, with 12 bases between. The CDR3 nucleotides read TGTGCCAGCAGCTTATGGGGAGGAAACGAGCAGTTCTTC. It encodes CASSLWGGNEQFF.

Only a few counts were recorded for this clonotype. V and J are TRBV4-1 and TRBJ1-1; TRBD1 aligns across 7 bases. CDR1 and CDR2 (germline): MGHRA, YSYEKL. CDR3 length equals 15 residues. The V and J ends lost 1 base and 11 bases, in that order; junction bases with no gene match: 13. In DNA, the CDR3 is TGCGCCAGCAGCCAAGCTTCTCCCGAAGGGGGCGATGCTTTCTTT. Residues: CASSQASPEGGDAFF.

V is TRBV6-2 or TRBV6-3 and J is TRBJ1-1, with D perhaps TRBD1 (6 bases). This CDR3 has 16 residues. CDR1 and CDR2 from the germline V gene are MNHEY and SVGEGT. Trimming pared 2 bases from V and 0 bases from J, leaving 13 bases between. CDR3 nucleotide sequence: TGTGCCAGCAGTTACGCCCCAGGGGATATGAACACTGAAGCTTTCTTT. Protein product: CASSYAPGDMNTEAFF.

This clonotype appeared a few times. This chain links TRBV27 with TRBJ2-5, with D perhaps matching TRBD1 (6 bases). The CDR3 runs to 13 residues. The germline V gene has CDR1 MNHEY and CDR2 SMNVEV (reference sequence). V lost 3 bases and J 4 bases, leaving 9 bases between the germline ends. The CDR3 DNA follows: TGTGCCAGCAGTTTTCAGGGGCCAGAGACCCAGTACTTC. It codes for CASSFQGPETQYF.

This clonotype showed up many times. The chain links TRBV7-2 to TRBJ1-2; possibly TRBD1 for D (5 bases). The CDR3 has 17 amino acids. V gave up 1 base and J gave up 1 base, with 16 bases separating them. The germline V gene has CDR1 SGHTA and CDR2 FQGNSA. The CDR3 loop reads CASSLGTGWSLNYGYTF. The CDR3 DNA reads as TGTGCCAGCAGCTTAGGCACAGGATGGAGCCTTAACTATGGCTACACCTTC.

This clonotype was recorded a few times. The chain recombines TRBV6-1 with TRBJ2-3; TRBD2 matches 13 bases. Germline V gene sequence: CDR1 MNHNS, CDR2 SASEGT. There are 15 residues in the CDR3. Trimming at V came to 5 bases and at J to 9 bases, leaving 8 bases not matched to a gene. CDR3 region: CASSFTSGGAGTQYF. The DNA for the CDR3 is TGTGCCAGCAGTTTTACTAGCGGGGGGGCTGGCACGCAGTATTTT.

This chain joins TRBV4-1 and TRBJ2-7; the D gene is possibly TRBD2 (6 bases). This CDR3 is 15 amino acids long. Germline V gene lookup returns CDR1 MGHRA and CDR2 YSYEKL. V was clipped by 4 bases and J by 4 bases, with 17 bases between them. The CDR3 DNA reads as TGCGCCAGCAGCCCTCGTTTGGGGGGTACATACGAGCAGTACTTC. This gives the protein CASSPRLGGTYEQYF.

This clonotype showed up just a few times. J is TRBJ2-4 and V is TRBV4-3, with no clear D. Germline CDR1 reads LGHNA; CDR2 reads YSLEER. V was shortened by 0 bases and J by 9 bases, with 15 bases between the two germline ends. The CDR3 consists of 15 residues. DNA of the CDR3: TGCGCCAGCAGCCAAGATATCCGGAGTCACGGCATTCAGTACTTC. This translates into CASSQDIRSHGIQYF.

This clonotype was detected a few times. V gene TRBV7-6 combines with J gene TRBJ2-7; D is ambiguous. Germline CDR1 and CDR2: SGHVS and FNYEAQ. The CDR3 is made up of 12 amino acids. V was clipped by 1 base and J by 5 bases, with 6 bases between them. CDR3 loop: CASSLEGNEQYF. DNA of the CDR3: TGTGCCAGCAGCTTAGAGGGCAACGAGCAGTACTTC.

This clonotype turned up a few times. The gene calls are TRBV20-1 and TRBJ2-5, with no clear D. CDR1 is DFQATT, CDR2 SNEGSKA, per germline (reference sequence). V was trimmed by 3 bases and J by 1 base, leaving 9 bases between them. The CDR3 contains 13 residues. The CDR3 protein is CSASRQLQETQYF. The CDR3 DNA is TGCAGTGCTAGTCGTCAGCTCCAAGAGACCCAGTACTTC.

About this clonotype itself: This may arise from a read error, as a much more abundant clone is one base away. The rearrangement links TRBV19 to TRBJ2-7; 10 bases are shared with TRBD2. CDR1 is LNHDA and CDR2 is SQIVND in the germline V gene (reference sequence). CDR3 length equals 15 residues. V was clipped by 5 bases and J by 5 bases; unmatched bases: 9. This chain's CDR3 is CASSVTTSGANEQYF. The DNA of the CDR3 is TGTGCCAGTAGTGTTACTACTAGCGGGGCTAACGAGCAGTACTTC.

This clonotype has a handful of counts. This sequence joins TRBV6-2 or TRBV6-3 and TRBJ1-5, with no clear D. V was clipped by 5 bases and J by 0 bases, with 8 bases between them. CDR1 is MNHEY and CDR2 is SVGEGT in the germline V gene. The length of the CDR3 is 14 residues. The CDR3 DNA sequence: TGTGCCAGCAGTACGGGATATAGCAATCAGCCCCAGCATTTT. It is translated as CASSTGYSNQPQHF.

This clonotype was counted once. The chain links TRBV7-4 to TRBJ1-6, with a weak D call TRBD1 (6 bases). Germline values: CDR1 SGHVT, CDR2 SQSDAQ. V was cut by 4 bases and J by 2 bases, with 15 bases left in between. The CDR3 is 17 amino acids. CDR3 protein: CASSSGWGDTYNSPLHF. CDR3 DNA: TGTGCCAGCAGCTCCGGTTGGGGGGACACCTATAATTCACCCCTCCACTTT.

About this clonotype itself: One end of the junction varies from germline; a read error may be responsible. The CDR3 loop reads CASSLGPSADTQYF. CDR3 in DNA: TGTGCCAGCAGTTTAGGCCCCAGCGCAGATACGCAGTATTTT. This chain uses TRBV11-2 with TRBJ2-3; D is unclear. Germline lookup yields CDR1 SGHAT and CDR2 FQNNGV. CDR3 length: 14 residues.

This clonotype was seen only a few times. The chain is built from TRBV7-2 and TRBJ2-1; D not certain. With 6 bases removed from V and 3 bases from J, the gap between germline ends came to 18 bases. The germline V gene has CDR1 SGHTA and CDR2 FQGNSA. This CDR3 has 16 amino acids. As DNA, the CDR3 is TGTGCCAGCAGTTCCGACCCACGGTTAGGCTACAATGAGCAGTTCTTC. The encoded protein is CASSSDPRLGYNEQFF.

V is TRBV12-3 or TRBV12-4 and J is TRBJ2-7; D possibly corresponds to TRBD2 (6 bases). V lost 5 bases to trimming and J lost 5 bases, with 13 bases between them. CDR3 size: 13 residues. For the CDR3, the DNA is TGTGCCAGCAGTCCACTAGCATCCAACGAGCAGTACTTC. This translates into CASSPLASNEQYF.

This clonotype was recorded a few times. The chain links TRBV7-6 to TRBJ1-1, with 9 nucleotides matching TRBD1. CDR3 length equals 14 residues. Germline values: CDR1 SGHVS, CDR2 FNYEAQ. V dropped 5 bases and J dropped 7; count of bases not matched to a gene: 8. CDR3 DNA: TGTGCCAGCAGCCCCAGCGGGACAGGGCTTGAAGCTTTCTTT. Its translation is CASSPSGTGLEAFF.

This clonotype was seen more than once but under ten times. J is TRBJ2-7 and V is TRBV11-2; D uncertain. Germline CDR1 and CDR2: SGHAT and FQNNGV. The CDR3 has 12 amino acids. V lost 5 bases and J lost 2, with 7 bases in between. This chain's CDR3 is CASSPAPYEQYF. DNA of the CDR3: TGTGCCAGCAGCCCGGCCCCCTACGAGCAGTACTTC.

The gene calls are TRBV6-4 and TRBJ2-3; TRBD1 agrees at 9 bases. The germline V gene has CDR1 MRHNA and CDR2 SNTAGT. The CDR3 runs 19 residues. Trimming removed 2 bases from V and 6 bases from J; junction bases left unmatched: 18. DNA for the CDR3: TGTGCCAGCAGTGACAAGGGACAGGGACGAACAGTAGGAATTGATACGCAGTATTTT. The encoded protein is CASSDKGQGRTVGIDTQYF.

This clonotype was seen more than once but under ten times. The V gene is TRBV20-1, the J gene TRBJ1-5; the D gene is possibly TRBD1 (6 bases). V was shortened by 1 base and J by 5 bases, with 27 bases between the two germline ends. From germline, CDR1 is DFQATT and CDR2 SNEGSKA (reference sequence). CDR3 length equals 19 residues. The CDR3 nucleotides are TGCAGTGCTAGAGGACCCGGGACACAGGATTATTGGCGCGATCAGCCCCAGCATTTT. As protein: CSARGPGTQDYWRDQPQHF.

This clonotype turned up a few times. The rearrangement joins TRBV7-6 to TRBJ1-1, with D perhaps matching TRBD1 (6 bases). CDR1 is SGHVS and CDR2 is FNYEAQ in the germline V gene. Trimming removed 4 bases at V and 5 bases at J, with 11 bases between. CDR3 length equals 13 residues. In nucleotides, the CDR3 is TGTGCCAGCAGCTCCTCAGGGGAAACTGAAGCTTTCTTT. This encodes CASSSSGETEAFF.

Concerning this clonotype itself: A junction boundary mismatches the germline segment, possibly from a read error. V is TRBV6-2 or TRBV6-3 and J is TRBJ1-1, with D possibly matching TRBD1 (6 bases). This CDR3 has 14 amino acids. Germline CDR1 is MNHEY and CDR2 is SVGEGT. This CDR3 is CASSYSDGGTEALF. As DNA, the CDR3 is TGTGCCAGCAGTTACTCTGACGGGGGCACTGAAGCTTTATTT.

This chain connects TRBV7-2 to TRBJ1-4; D is ambiguous. Germline V gene sequence: CDR1 SGHTA, CDR2 FQGNSA. V lost 2 bases to trimming and J lost 5 bases, with 6 bases between them. The CDR3 runs to 13 residues. CDR3 sequence (DNA): TGTGCCAGCAGCTTAAACGCAAATGAAAAACTGTTTTTT. It yields the protein CASSLNANEKLFF.

The chain links TRBV29-1 to TRBJ2-2, with D perhaps given as TRBD1 or TRBD2 (9 bases each). This CDR3 contains 17 residues. V was shortened by 6 bases and J by 1 base, with 21 bases between the two germline ends. CDR1 is SQVTM and CDR2 is ANQGSEA in the germline V gene. The CDR3 region is CSVYGRGGQGNTGELFF. CDR3 DNA sequence: TGCAGCGTATACGGGCGGGGGGGACAGGGGAACACCGGGGAGCTGTTTTTT.

Only a few counts were recorded for this clonotype. The rearrangement uses TRBV6-5 and TRBJ2-3; D unclear. Germline V gene sequence: CDR1 MNHEY, CDR2 SVGAGI. V lost 2 bases and J 6 bases, leaving 9 bases between the germline ends. The CDR3 covers 13 residues. The CDR3 reads CASSYPSGDTQYF. CDR3 sequence (DNA): TGTGCCAGCAGTTACCCCTCCGGGGATACGCAGTATTTT.

The sample holds a few counts of this clonotype. The chain is built from TRBV7-9 and TRBJ2-5; D possibly corresponds to TRBD2 (5 bases). The germline V and J ends were trimmed by 6 bases and 5 bases, with 22 bases remaining between them. Germline CDR1 and CDR2: SEHNR and FQNEAQ (reference sequence). The CDR3 length is 16 residues. The CDR3 DNA is TGTGCCAGCAGGGGCCTAGCCATCGGGTTCTTTGAGACCCAGTACTTC. Amino acids: CASRGLAIGFFETQYF.